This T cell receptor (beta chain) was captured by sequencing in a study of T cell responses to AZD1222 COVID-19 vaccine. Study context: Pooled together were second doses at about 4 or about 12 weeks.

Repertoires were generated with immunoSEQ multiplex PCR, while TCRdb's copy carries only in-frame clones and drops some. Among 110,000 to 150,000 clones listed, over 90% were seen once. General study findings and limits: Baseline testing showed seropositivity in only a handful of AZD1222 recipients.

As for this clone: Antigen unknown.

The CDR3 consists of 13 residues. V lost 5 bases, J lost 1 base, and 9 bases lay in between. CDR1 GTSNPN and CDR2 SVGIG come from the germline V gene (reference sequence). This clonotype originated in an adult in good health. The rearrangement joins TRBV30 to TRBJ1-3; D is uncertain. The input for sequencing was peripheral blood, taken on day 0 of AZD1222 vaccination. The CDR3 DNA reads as TGTGCCTGGGTGAATTTATCTGGAAACACCATATATTTT. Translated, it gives CAWVNLSGNTIYF.